A single sample gave rise to the 20 T cell receptor beta chains below, sequenced in a study of T cells in Graves' hyperthyroidism and ophthalmopathy. Amplification of TCR beta CDR3 regions used RNA as the template. Carried out on the TCR CDR3, a first-round RT-PCR used the HTBI primer set. TCRdb reprocessed the multiplex PCR reads with MiXCR, giving one entry per CDR3 protein. The profile shows a few hundred thousand distinct CDR3 sequences, under 25% of them singletons. The sequenced material came from blood. These receptors all come from an older woman with Graves' ophthalmopathy.

V gene TRBV7-9 combines with J gene TRBJ2-1; TRBD2 might be the D (5 bases). V was clipped by 1 base and J by 15 bases, with 16 bases between them. Germline lookup yields CDR1 SEHNR and CDR2 FQNEAQ (reference sequence). The CDR3 runs to 13 residues. The CDR3 coding sequence is TGTGCCAGCAGCTTAGTTGTTAGGACTGGAGCGTTCTTC. It translates to CASSLVVRTGAFF.

This clonotype was counted ten times or more. The V gene is TRBV20-1, the J gene TRBJ1-5; D is perhaps TRBD1 (6 bases). The CDR3 has 14 amino acids. Trimming removed 7 bases at V and 4 bases at J, with 17 bases between. Germline CDR1 is DFQATT and CDR2 is SNEGSKA (reference sequence). The CDR3 here is CSVLSGGLNQPQHF. CDR3 coding DNA: TGCAGTGTTCTAAGCGGGGGGCTAAATCAGCCCCAGCATTTT.

This clonotype was counted at least ten times. The chain combines TRBV11-2 with TRBJ2-7, with D possibly TRBD1 on 5 matching bases. CDR3 length: 13 amino acids. From germline, CDR1 is SGHAT and CDR2 FQNNGV. The germline V and J ends were trimmed by 7 bases and 3 bases, with 13 bases remaining between them. Here the CDR3 reads CASTPGRGYEQYF. The CDR3 DNA is TGTGCCAGCACCCCGGGTAGGGGCTACGAGCAGTACTTC.

There are a few counts of this clonotype. The junction and the germline gene differ at one end; a read error may be behind it. This sequence joins TRBV28 and TRBJ1-5; no definite D call. The CDR3 runs to 12 residues. The germline V gene encodes CDR1 MDHEN and CDR2 SYDVKM. In DNA, the CDR3 is TGCGAGGTAGGGCGCCCCTCTGGGCCCCAGCATTTT. The encoded protein is CEVGRPSGPQHF.

This clonotype was observed many times. V is TRBV25-1 and J is TRBJ2-1; TRBD1 matches at 7 bases. This CDR3 region has 17 residues. Trimming at V came to 1 base and at J to 4 bases, leaving 10 bases not matched to a gene. The germline V gene encodes CDR1 MGHDK and CDR2 SYGVNS. The CDR3 here is CASSESSGTVLYNEQFF. Here the CDR3 DNA reads TGTGCCAGCAGTGAATCTTCCGGGACAGTCCTATACAATGAGCAGTTCTTC.

This clonotype was seen at least ten times. This chain links TRBV12-3 or TRBV12-4 with TRBJ1-1; no clear D gene. Trimming removed 3 bases from V and 5 bases from J, with 10 bases in between. The CDR3 has 13 amino acids. The CDR3 DNA reads TGTGCCAGCAGTTTCGCGGGGAGGACTGAAGCTTTCTTT. As protein: CASSFAGRTEAFF.

For the CDR3, the DNA is TGTGCCAGCAGCCAAGATATGGGGACTGGAAACACCATATATTTT. Residues: CASSQDMGTGNTIYF. This rearrangement joins TRBV4-2 to TRBJ1-3; D is unresolved. Trimming shortened V by 0 bases and J by 2 bases, and 8 bases separated the two germline ends. Per the germline V gene, CDR1 is LGHNA and CDR2 is YNFKEQ. The CDR3 runs to 15 residues.

Only a few counts were recorded for this clonotype. The genes are TRBV20-1 and TRBJ2-5; TRBD2 might be the D (6 bases). This CDR3 spans 13 amino acids. The V gene lost 7 bases and the J gene lost 0 bases, with 12 bases spanning the gap. Germline lookup yields CDR1 DFQATT and CDR2 SNEGSKA (reference sequence). Written as DNA, the CDR3 is TGCAGTGGGCAGCGGGCCTACCAAGAGACCCAGTACTTC. This gives the protein CSGQRAYQETQYF.

This clonotype was counted between two and nine times. The chain links TRBV10-2 to TRBJ2-2; 11 bases map to TRBD2. Germline loops: CDR1 WSHSY, CDR2 SAAADI. J was trimmed by 7 bases and V by 6 bases; bases with no gene match: 4. The CDR3 consists of 14 residues. CDR3 protein: CASRGTSGGGELFF. CDR3 DNA sequence: TGCGCCAGCAGAGGGACTAGCGGTGGCGGGGAGCTGTTTTTT.

V usage is TRBV7-6 and J usage is TRBJ1-6; TRBD1 might be the D (5 bases). The CDR3 runs to 14 residues. CDR1 and CDR2 from the germline V gene are SGHVS and FNYEAQ. With 3 bases removed from V and 7 bases from J, the gap between germline ends came to 10 bases. The CDR3 here is CASSLGQMNSPLHF. CDR3 coding DNA: TGTGCCAGCAGCTTGGGGCAGATGAATTCACCCCTCCACTTT.

This clonotype was seen a handful of times. The chain carries TRBV6-1 and TRBJ2-3; no firm D call. There are 11 residues in the CDR3. CDR1 and CDR2 (germline): MNHNS, SASEGT. Trimming stripped 5 bases from V and 6 bases from J, with 6 bases between. The CDR3 loop is CASSKRDTQYF. The DNA of the CDR3 is TGTGCCAGCAGTAAGAGGGATACGCAGTATTTT.

Ten or more counts support this clonotype. The chain recombines TRBV12-3 or TRBV12-4 with TRBJ1-5; 8 bases are shared with TRBD1. The junction had 6 bases not matched to a gene; V was cut back by 6 bases and J by 2 bases. The CDR3 runs 15 residues. CDR3 protein: CASSTQGAGNQPQHF. The CDR3 DNA follows: TGTGCCAGCAGCACTCAGGGGGCGGGCAATCAGCCCCAGCATTTT.

This clonotype was seen a few times. Written as DNA, the CDR3 is TGTGCCACCTGGACAGGCCCCTCGACCCTCCACTTT. It is translated as CATWTGPSTLHF. V gene TRBV28 combines with J gene TRBJ1-6; TRBD1 agrees at 7 bases. Trimming removed 10 bases from V and 14 bases from J; junction bases left unmatched: 11. The CDR3 consists of 12 residues. Germline V gene data show CDR1 as MDHEN and CDR2 as SYDVKM.

The sample holds a few counts of this clonotype. The rearrangement joins TRBV30 to TRBJ1-2; 8 bases line up with TRBD1. Germline V gives CDR1 GTSNPN, CDR2 SVGIG (reference sequence). The V gene end was trimmed by 2 bases and the J gene end by 8 bases; junction bases not matched to a gene: 4. This CDR3 spans 12 amino acids. Written as DNA, the CDR3 is TGTGCCTGGAGTCTGACAGGGGAGGGCTACACCTTC. It translates to CAWSLTGEGYTF.

This chain links TRBV6-6 with TRBJ2-2, with 13 bases matching TRBD2. Germline V CDR1 and CDR2: MNHNY, SVGAGI (reference sequence). The CDR3 covers 18 residues. With 2 bases clipped from V and 7 bases from J, the junction kept 10 bases outside the gene matches. DNA of the CDR3: TGTGCCAGCAGTTACCTACTAGCGGGAGGGCCCTCGGGCGGGGAGCTGTTTTTT. The encoded protein is CASSYLLAGGPSGGELFF.

The chain uses TRBV2 and TRBJ1-4; tentatively, D is TRBD1 (5 bases). Germline V gives CDR1 SNHLY, CDR2 FYNNEI. Trimming stripped 8 bases from V and 0 bases from J, with 13 bases between. The CDR3 runs to 15 residues. CDR3 in amino acids: CASWIGVSTNEKLFF. The CDR3 nucleotides are TGTGCCAGCTGGATAGGGGTTTCAACTAATGAAAAACTGTTTTTT.

This clonotype was recorded many times. This rearrangement joins TRBV30 to TRBJ1-1; D unclear. The CDR3 covers 15 residues. Trimming took 2 bases from V and 6 from J, leaving 19 bases between them. Germline assignment: CDR1 GTSNPN and CDR2 SVGIG (reference sequence). The DNA for the CDR3 is TGTGCCTGGAGTCCACCTACGGGGTCTGTCGCTGAAGCTTTCTTT. This sequence encodes CAWSPPTGSVAEAFF.

The table lists this clonotype with many counts. This chain joins TRBV7-9 and TRBJ2-1, with TRBD1 matching over 11 bases. CDR3 length equals 17 residues. Germline CDR1 SEHNR, CDR2 FQNEAQ (reference sequence). V lost 5 bases to trimming and J lost 5 bases; unmatched junction nucleotides: 11. The CDR3 spells CASSPGRGGQGDNEQFF. CDR3 DNA: TGTGCCAGCAGCCCAGGCCGGGGGGGACAGGGGGACAATGAGCAGTTCTTC.

This clonotype was counted between two and nine times. The chain is built from TRBV11-2 and TRBJ2-7; TRBD1 matches at 8 bases. The CDR3 contains 17 residues. Germline trimming cut 2 bases from V and 0 bases from J; bases unmatched to any gene: 9. Germline CDR1 reads SGHAT; CDR2 reads FQNNGV. The CDR3 here is CASSLRRWTGSSYEQYF. As DNA, the CDR3 is TGTGCCAGCAGCTTACGACGATGGACAGGGAGCTCCTACGAGCAGTACTTC. Full variable domain (outside the CDR3, taken from reference TRBV11-2 and TRBJ2-7): EAGVAQSPRYKIIEKRQSVAFWCNPISGHATLYWYQQILGQGPKLLIQFQNNGVVDDSQLPKDRFSAERLKGVDSTLKIQPAKLEDSAVYLCASSLRRWTGSSYEQYFGPGTRLTVT.

V usage is TRBV27 and J usage is TRBJ1-5; unclear D gene. V lost 3 bases and J lost 4, with 7 bases in between. The CDR3 loop spans 13 amino acids. In germline, CDR1 is MNHEY, CDR2 SMNVEV (reference sequence). The CDR3 spells CASSFGPNQPQHF. The CDR3 DNA reads TGTGCCAGCAGTTTTGGACCTAATCAGCCCCAGCATTTT.